This TCR beta chain stems from a study of CD8+CD57+ T cells in acquired aplastic anemia. An expansion of CD8+CD57+ cells by flow cytometry had been shown in patients chosen for sequencing. Genomic DNA served as template for TCR beta VDJ and CDR3 profiling. TCRdb fed the reads into MiXCR, producing one record per CDR3 protein. The profile shows 450,000 to 600,000 distinct CDR3 sequences, around a third of them singletons. Ten or more counts support this clonotype. The V gene end was trimmed by 5 bases and the J gene end by 7 bases; junction bases not matched to a gene: 7. Germline-derived CDR1 and CDR2 are PRHDT and FYEKMQ (reference sequence). The CDR3 has 13 residues.

The chain employs TRBV13 and TRBJ1-2, with 7 nucleotides matching TRBD1. The sample comprised sorted CD4+, CD8+, or CD8+CD57+ T cells (not recorded which) from PBMCs. The TCR originated in a human donor with aplastic anemia. The chain's CDR3 is CASSLKTGLGYTF. The CDR3 bases are TGTGCCAGCAGCCTAAAGACAGGGCTTGGCTACACCTTC.